These 20 T cell receptor beta chains were sequenced from one sample in a study of blood T cell repertoires in COVID-19. Some clones are missing from TCRdb's copy, which holds only in-frame ones; the method was immunoSEQ multiplex PCR. This sample has some 200,000 clones, with 88% found just once. Sequenced sample: peripheral blood. Receptors were obtained from a man aged 35 to 55 with active or convalescent COVID-19.

V is TRBV12-3 or TRBV12-4 and J is TRBJ1-5; 7 nucleotides align to TRBD1. Trimming removed 7 bases from V and 4 bases from J; junction bases left unmatched: 4. There are 13 residues in the CDR3. The CDR3 sequence is CASNDRENQPQHF. CDR3 bases: TGTGCCAGCAATGACAGGGAAAATCAGCCCCAGCATTTT.

With respect to this clone: This CDR3 is also generated by other DNA sequences in the sample. The rearrangement uses TRBV5-6 and TRBJ2-7; no reliable D call. V was clipped by 2 bases and J by 3 bases, with 6 bases between them. There are 12 residues in the CDR3. From germline, CDR1 is SGHDT and CDR2 YYEEEE. DNA of the CDR3: TGTGCCAGCAGCTTTCCTAACTACGAGCAGTACTTC. Translation gives CASSFPNYEQYF.

V and J are TRBV3-1 (or the pseudogene TRBV3-2) and TRBJ2-5; TRBD1 matches at 8 bases. CDR3 length equals 15 residues. V shed 1 base, J shed 4 bases, and the junction held 5 bases outside the gene matches. Germline lookup yields CDR1 LGHDT and CDR2 YNNKEL (reference sequence). CDR3 loop: CASSQGQGFSETQYF. The CDR3 nucleotides read TGTGCCAGCAGCCAAGGACAGGGGTTCTCAGAGACCCAGTACTTC.

This clone has just a few counts. The chain couples TRBV7-8 to TRBJ1-1; perhaps TRBD1 as D (6 bases). The V gene lost 2 bases and the J gene lost 11 bases, with 24 bases spanning the gap. This CDR3 is 16 amino acids long. Looked up from germline, CDR1 is SGHVS and CDR2 is FQNEAQ. The CDR3 region is CASSLYTGYHVMEAFF. The CDR3 DNA follows: TGTGCCAGCAGCTTATATACAGGGTACCACGTCATGGAGGCTTTCTTT.

The genes are TRBV3-1 (or the pseudogene TRBV3-2) and TRBJ2-7; D remains unclear. In germline, CDR1 is LGHDT, CDR2 YNNKEL (reference sequence). The CDR3 loop spans 11 amino acids. V gave up 3 bases and J gave up 7 bases, with 7 bases separating them. In nucleotides, the CDR3 is TGTGCCAGCAGCCAGCGTGCGGAGCAGTACTTC. Translation gives CASSQRAEQYF.

The chain recombines TRBV6-5 with TRBJ1-4, with a tentative D call TRBD1 (5 bases). Trimming shortened V by 7 bases and J by 7 bases, and 19 bases separated the two germline ends. The CDR3 totals 15 residues. Germline V gene sequence: CDR1 MNHEY, CDR2 SVGAGI. CDR3 sequence reads: CASNTRGGGTEKLFF. CDR3 DNA: TGTGCCAGCAACACCCGCGGCGGGGGAACTGAAAAACTGTTTTTT.

This clone was seen a handful of times. The chain uses TRBV5-5 and TRBJ1-1; D remains ambiguous. V lost 4 bases and J 6 bases, leaving 22 bases between the germline ends. CDR1 is SGHKS, CDR2 YYEKEE, per germline (reference sequence). The CDR3 covers 16 residues. CDR3 amino acids: CASSPNGMLRSPEAFF. DNA of the CDR3: TGTGCCAGCAGCCCGAACGGGATGCTAAGGAGCCCTGAAGCTTTCTTT.

V is TRBV13 and J is TRBJ1-2; 7 bases are a match to TRBD1. The CDR3 runs to 17 residues. Germline V CDR1 and CDR2: PRHDT, FYEKMQ (reference sequence). The J segment lost 3 bases and the V segment lost 5 bases, leaving 15 bases of the junction unmatched. The CDR3 spells CASSPTLGTDTHYGYTF. CDR3 coding DNA: TGTGCCAGCAGCCCAACTTTGGGGACAGATACTCACTATGGCTACACCTTC.

The chain has TRBV6-5 and TRBJ1-4; possible D gene TRBD1, 5 bases. The CDR3 has 16 amino acids. Trimming left V 0 bases short and J 6 bases short, with 14 bases between. Per the germline V gene, CDR1 is MNHEY and CDR2 is SVGAGI. DNA of the CDR3: TGTGCCAGCAGTTACTCTTTCGGGGGGATAGATGAAAAACTGTTTTTT. Its translation is CASSYSFGGIDEKLFF.

The chain uses TRBV6-1 and TRBJ2-4; D perhaps matches TRBD1 (6 bases). The ends were cut back, 0 bases at V and 1 base at J, with 7 bases in the middle. The CDR3 runs 15 residues. From germline, CDR1 is MNHNS and CDR2 SASEGT. The CDR3 sequence is CASSEAGAAKNIQYF. CDR3 nucleotides: TGTGCCAGCAGTGAAGCGGGGGCTGCCAAAAACATTCAGTACTTC.

This chain connects TRBV18 to TRBJ2-7, with 8 nucleotides matching TRBD1. CDR3 length: 17 amino acids. Trimming removed 2 bases from V and 1 base from J; junction bases left unmatched: 10. Germline V gene lookup returns CDR1 KGHSH and CDR2 LQKENI. CDR3 nucleotides: TGTGCCAGCTCACCAAGGCAGGGGGCGATAGCTTCCTACGAGCAGTACTTC. Encoded protein: CASSPRQGAIASYEQYF.

The chain combines TRBV5-1 with TRBJ2-7; the match to TRBD2 covers 15 bases. V lost 4 bases and J lost 10; bases outside the gene matches: 9. Germline CDR1 is SGHRS and CDR2 is YFSETQ. The CDR3 covers 15 residues. The CDR3 nucleotides read TGCGCCAGCAGCGGTGCCGGACTAGCGGGAGGGCAACAGTACTTC. This gives the protein CASSGAGLAGGQQYF.

This clone turned up a few times. This sequence joins TRBV5-1 and TRBJ2-7, with D uncertain. The germline V and J ends were trimmed by 4 bases and 6 bases, with 20 bases remaining between them. The CDR3 has 15 amino acids. Germline V CDR1 and CDR2: SGHRS, YFSETQ. The chain's CDR3 is CASSPMLAGSAEQYF. Written as DNA, the CDR3 is TGCGCCAGCAGCCCCATGCTGGCAGGCTCCGCCGAGCAGTACTTC.

The rearrangement links TRBV2 to TRBJ1-1; 8 bases are a match to TRBD1. The ends lost 6 bases at V and 1 base at J; junction bases unmatched: 7. CDR1 is SNHLY and CDR2 is FYNNEI in the germline V gene. There are 15 residues in the CDR3. As DNA, the CDR3 is TGTGCCAGCAGGTCAGGACAGGGAAGGAACACTGAAGCTTTCTTT. Translating gives CASRSGQGRNTEAFF.

CDR3 in DNA: TGTGCCAGCTCACCAATGGGACAGTCGAACACTGAAGCTTTCTTT. Translating it yields CASSPMGQSNTEAFF. This chain joins TRBV18 and TRBJ1-1; 7 bases line up with TRBD1. The CDR3 extends over 15 amino acids. CDR1 and CDR2 from the germline V gene are KGHSH and LQKENI. The junction had 4 bases not matched to a gene; V was cut back by 2 bases and J by 1 base.

This chain links TRBV7-2 with TRBJ2-1, with TRBD1 matching over 11 bases. This CDR3 has 15 residues. Germline V gene sequence: CDR1 SGHTA, CDR2 FQGNSA. V shed 5 bases, J shed 9 bases, and the junction held 9 bases outside the gene matches. This CDR3 is CASSRTGGAPIEQFF. The DNA for the CDR3 is TGTGCCAGCAGCAGGACAGGGGGCGCCCCCATTGAGCAGTTCTTC.

The genes are TRBV14 and TRBJ1-6; D not resolved. V was trimmed by 9 bases and J by 7 bases, leaving 10 bases between them. Germline assignment: CDR1 SGHDN and CDR2 FVKESK. The CDR3 totals 12 residues. This CDR3 is CARNPQNSPLHF. The DNA for the CDR3 is TGTGCCAGGAACCCACAGAATTCACCCCTCCACTTT.

This chain uses TRBV19 with TRBJ1-6; D is possibly TRBD1 (5 bases). Trimming left V 3 bases short and J 9 bases short, with 15 bases between. Looked up from germline, CDR1 is LNHDA and CDR2 is SQIVND (reference sequence). The CDR3 is 15 residues long. CDR3 in amino acids: CASSIPGGTTSPLHF. The CDR3 region has the DNA TGTGCCAGTAGTATTCCGGGGGGGACCACTTCACCCCTCCACTTT.

The chain employs TRBV19 and TRBJ1-5; 10 nucleotides agree with TRBD1. This CDR3 is 14 amino acids long. The V segment lost 6 bases and the J segment 3 bases; nucleotides outside the gene matches: 2. Germline V gene sequence: CDR1 LNHDA, CDR2 SQIVND (reference sequence). For the CDR3, the DNA is TGTGCCAGTAGGGGACAGGGGTACAATCAGCCCCAGCATTTT. Residues: CASRGQGYNQPQHF.

The CDR3 nucleotides read TGTGCCAGCAGCCCACGGGGGGATGTTAGCACCGGGGAGCTGTTTTTT. It translates to CASSPRGDVSTGELFF. The chain recombines TRBV9 with TRBJ2-2, with TRBD2 matching 7 bases. The ends lost 4 bases at V and 4 bases at J; junction bases unmatched: 10. Germline V gives CDR1 SGDLS, CDR2 YYNGEE. The CDR3 sequence is 16 residues long.